There are a few counts of the clone carrying this T cell receptor (beta chain). What it binds is not known. The sample originates from a study of a mutant IDH1 vaccine in newly diagnosed glioma. As for the study in general: Most patients had received both radiotherapy and temozolomide, the prior options being radiotherapy, temozolomide, or both. Overall study results and limits: Across multiple MHC alleles, 93.3% of patients had vaccine-induced responses.

The time point is: baseline, week 1 (first vaccination visit). The treatment here: pre-vaccination baseline after standard-of-care therapy. Sequencing was performed with immunoSEQ multiplex PCR; in TCRdb, only in-frame clones are kept and a portion is missing. The sample contains 59,000 or so clones, 75% to 95% of which appear only once. V dropped 1 base and J dropped 3 bases, with 13 bases sitting between them. This CDR3 spans 15 amino acids. Germline CDR1 and CDR2: SGHNT and YYREEE (reference sequence). Source: PBMCs, taken from a glioma patient treated with radiotherapy, temozolomide or both. The clonotype comes from a man between 50 and 59 years old with glioma. V and J are TRBV5-4 and TRBJ1-1, with unresolved D. The DNA for the CDR3 is TGTGCCAGCAGCTTGACGCCGGGAACGGACACTGAAGCTTTCTTT. Encoded protein: CASSLTPGTDTEAFF.